This record looks at one T cell receptor beta chain sequence and its context. The antigen is undetermined. The table came from immunoSEQ multiplex PCR; TCRdb's copy has only in-frame clones and leaves some out. The sample consists of about 2 million clones, about 94% of them appearing once. These data come from a study of shared clonotypes between healthy human individuals. Study-wide results and limits: What naive subsets generally showed was a larger estimated richness than memory subsets showed. It was the non-shared clonotypes that had lower generation probabilities than clonotypes shared by all four donors. The sharing of 5% to 6.5% of naive CD4 clonotypes was seen across a handful of donors.

The naive CD8 subset, CD45RO-negative cells positively selected for CCR7, excluded terminally differentiated effector memory CD45RA+ cells. The receptor's source is a man aged 18-30 years in good health. Source material: naive CD8+ T cells sorted from blood.

The CDR3 DNA reads as TGTGCCAGCAGCGTAGATGCTAGCTCGATCCCCTACGAGCAGTACTTC. As protein: CASSVDASSIPYEQYF. The V gene is TRBV9, the J gene TRBJ2-7; D possibly corresponds to TRBD2 (5 bases). In germline, CDR1 is SGDLS, CDR2 YYNGEE. The CDR3 has 16 amino acids. The V and J ends lost 0 bases and 2 bases respectively, with 15 bases between them.